This TCR beta chain was recovered during a study of spatial heterogeneity in lung cancer. MiXCR, applied by TCRdb to the 5' RACE reads, yields one record per CDR3 protein. The sample contains roughly 39,000 distinct CDR3 sequences, less than 6% of which appear only once. This clonotype has ten or more counts. This CDR3 has 12 residues. Losses at the gene ends were 10 bases for V and 4 bases for J; bases not matched to a gene: 4. Germline lookup yields CDR1 ENHRY and CDR2 SYGVKD. Specified time point: sample taken at primary tumor resection. Whole RNA came from tumor, nontumor lung or frozen PBMC and was sequenced without being sorted.

V and J are TRBV10-3 and TRBJ1-3; 7 bases line up with TRBD1. This specimen consisted of PBMCs, obtained at surgery. This sequence originates from a male donor with early-stage non-small cell lung cancer. DNA of the CDR3: TGTGCCACCCAGGGGGACGGAAACACCATATATTTT. As protein: CATQGDGNTIYF.